These T cell receptor beta chains were read from a single sample in a study of T cells after yellow fever vaccination. Using its own MiXCR run on the 5' RACE reads, TCRdb lists one record per CDR3 protein. The sample contains a few hundred thousand distinct CDR3 sequences, approximately 21% of which appear only once. The starting material was PBMCs, obtained 15 days after the yellow fever booster vaccination. These TCRs come from a man younger than 45 who received the YFV17D yellow fever vaccine. CDR3s include the opening cysteine and the closing phenylalanine or tryptophan. A D gene is named only where the DNA matches it firmly. The size entry is marked missing in some rows and otherwise reads once, few, many or a size class.

V,length,J,size,D,DNA,CDR3
TRBV4-1,14,TRBJ2-7,few,.,TGCGCCAGCAGCCAAGATATCCGCCCCTACGAGCAGTACTTC,CASSQDIRPYEQYF
TRBV20-1,17,TRBJ2-1,.,TRBD2,TGCAGTGCTACCGACGGATCAAGAGTAGCGGGGTTCAATGAGCAGTTCTTC,CSATDGSRVAGFNEQFF
TRBV29-1,13,TRBJ2-7,many,TRBD1,TGCAGCGCCCGGGACAGGTCTTACGACGAGCAGTACTTC,CSARDRSYDEQYF
TRBV20-1,12,TRBJ1-5,.,TRBD1,TGCAGTGCCCAACAGGGGGAGCAGCCCCAGCATTTT,CSAQQGEQPQHF
TRBV10-2,14,TRBJ2-2,.,TRBD1,TGCGCCAGCAGCCAGGGGGCGAGGGGCGGGGAGCTGTTTTTT,CASSQGARGGELFF
TRBV7-2,14,TRBJ2-7,.,TRBD2,TGTGCCATCCAAATGACCGGGACTAGCCTTTTGAAGTACTTC,CAIQMTGTSLLKYF
TRBV6-1,15,TRBJ2-5,few,.,TGTGCCAGCATCCTAGGACCCACTCCAAGAGAAACCCAGTACTTC,CASILGPTPRETQYF
TRBV9,16,TRBJ2-2,.,TRBD1,TGTGCCAGCAGCGTCCTGGGGACAGGGTCCACCGGGGAGCTGTTTTTT,CASSVLGTGSTGELFF
TRBV20-1,14,TRBJ2-5,.,.,TGCAGTGCTAAGGGCATAGGGTTTGAAGAGACCCAGTACTTC,CSAKGIGFEETQYF
TRBV20-1,13,TRBJ2-3,.,.,TGCAGTGCTAGAGATGACGGCACAGATACGCAGTATTTT,CSARDDGTDTQYF
TRBV29-1,15,TRBJ2-5,.,TRBD2,TGCAGCGTTGTCCCTAGCGGGAGGCCCCCAGAGACCCAGTACTTC,CSVVPSGRPPETQYF
TRBV23-1,15,TRBJ2-7,few,.,TGCGCCAGCAGCCCAAGGGGACTGGGGAGCCACGAGCAGTACTTC,CASSPRGLGSHEQYF
TRBV6-1,15,TRBJ2-1,.,TRBD2,TGTGCCAGCAGTCAGGGGGGACTAGCGGCAAATGAGCAGTTCTTC,CASSQGGLAANEQFF
TRBV6-1,15,TRBJ1-4,.,.,TGTGCCAGCAAGCAATCCGGAGGGCAGGTAGAAAAACTGTTTTTT,CASKQSGGQVEKLFF
TRBV15,17,TRBJ2-1,.,TRBD2,TGTGCCACCAGCAGAGATCCAGCGGGAGGCTTCTACAATGAGCAGTTCTTC,CATSRDPAGGFYNEQFF
TRBV9,16,TRBJ2-5,.,TRBD2,TGTGCCAGCAGCGCAACAGCAGCGGGAGGGAAAGAGACCCAGTACTTC,CASSATAAGGKETQYF
TRBV7-2,13,TRBJ2-7,many,.,TGTGCCAGCAGCTTACGGCAGACCTACGAGCAGTACTTC,CASSLRQTYEQYF
TRBV20-1,16,TRBJ2-3,few,.,TGCAGTGCTAGAGACTTCCACAGGGAAAGCACAGATACGCAGTATTTT,CSARDFHRESTDTQYF
TRBV3-1,14,TRBJ2-7,few,.,TGTGCCAGCAGCCAAGAGGCCAGGTCTTACGAGCAGTACTTC,CASSQEARSYEQYF
TRBV20-1,15,TRBJ2-4,few,.,TGCAGTGCGAACATCCCTAATCTAGCCAAAAACATTCAGTACTTC,CSANIPNLAKNIQYF
TRBV6-2/TRBV6-3,17,TRBJ2-1,.,TRBD2,TGTGCCAGCAGTTATCGTTTAGGGACTAGGATCTACAATGAGCAGTTCTTC,CASSYRLGTRIYNEQFF
TRBV15,14,TRBJ1-5,.,.,TGTGCCACCAGCAGTCAGGGAGACAATCAGCCCCAGCATTTT,CATSSQGDNQPQHF
TRBV12-3/TRBV12-4,16,TRBJ2-3,few,TRBD2,TGTGCCAGCAGTTCCCCCCTAGCGGGGAGCACAGATACGCAGTATTTT,CASSSPLAGSTDTQYF
TRBV13,16,TRBJ2-2,.,TRBD2,TGTGCCAGCGCTCCTCTAGCGGGTGCGAACACCGGGGAGCTGTTTTTT,CASAPLAGANTGELFF
TRBV20-1,11,TRBJ1-2,few,TRBD1,TGCAGTGCTTGGACAGGGTCCGGCTACACCTTC,CSAWTGSGYTF
TRBV7-3,13,TRBJ2-4,few,.,TGTGCCAGCAGCTTGACTAGTCTTAACATTCAGTACTTC,CASSLTSLNIQYF
TRBV4-2,17,TRBJ1-4,.,.,TGTGCCAGCAGCCAAGAATACAGGACGAATCAAGGAGGGGCACTGTTTTTT,CASSQEYRTNQGGALFF
TRBV2,15,TRBJ2-5,few,TRBD2,TGTGCCAGCAGTGAGAGGGAGGGATTCCAAGAGACCCAGTACTTC,CASSEREGFQETQYF
TRBV5-1,14,TRBJ2-1,.,TRBD2,TGCGCCAGCAAAGCGACTAGCGCGAACAATGAGCAGTTCTTC,CASKATSANNEQFF
TRBV20-1,17,TRBJ2-1,few,TRBD2,TGCAGTGCTAGAGATCTTACTAGCGGGGGGAATAGGTATGAGCAGTTCTTC,CSARDLTSGGNRYEQFF
TRBV20-1,12,TRBJ2-7,few,TRBD2,TGCAGTGTCCAGAGGCGGGGGTACGAGCAGTACTTC,CSVQRRGYEQYF
TRBV20-1,13,TRBJ2-2,few,TRBD2,TGCAGTGCTAGCGTTCCGGGGGGAGGGGAGCTGTTTTTT,CSASVPGGGELFF
TRBV7-9,14,TRBJ2-7,few,TRBD2,TGTGCCAGCAGCACGACTAGCGCGCCCTACGAGCAGTACTTC,CASSTTSAPYEQYF
TRBV5-1,14,TRBJ2-1,.,.,TGCGCCAGCAGCTTGGCGACAGGAGACAATGAGCAGTTCTTC,CASSLATGDNEQFF
TRBV5-1,14,TRBJ2-5,.,.,TGCGCCAGCAGCTTGGAGCCGCCGGGCGAGACCCAGTACTTC,CASSLEPPGETQYF
TRBV15,15,TRBJ2-1,.,TRBD2,TGTGCCACCAGCATCTTGGGGGGGTTGTACAATGAGCAGTTCTTC,CATSILGGLYNEQFF